The clone carrying this T cell receptor (beta chain) was detected a few times. This record belongs to a study of graft-versus-host responses after intestinal transplantation. The overall study: Recipients got multivisceral, liver-intestinal, or isolated intestinal transplants.

General observations from the study: Some GvH clones appeared in ileal mucosa or blood before recipient bone marrow.

Profiled with immunoSEQ multiplex PCR; TCRdb holds only in-frame clones, not every one. Of 20,000 to 25,000 clones in the sample, around three fifths were seen once. Here the sequenced sample was alloreactive CD4+ T cells from a mixed lymphocyte reaction culture, taken before intestinal transplant. Subset noted: CFSE-low proliferating T cells sorted from approximately 6-day pre-transplant mixed lymphocyte reaction (GvH or HvG direction). The sequence was collected from a human patient who received an intestinal transplant.

The CDR3 coding sequence is TGCGCCAGCACCAAGGGGGCGCATCACTATGGCTACACCTTC. It encodes CASTKGAHHYGYTF. The chain uses TRBV10-1 and TRBJ1-2, with TRBD1 matching over 7 bases. With 7 bases clipped from V and 3 bases from J, the junction kept 8 bases outside the gene matches. The germline CDR1 and CDR2 sequences are WNHNN and SYGVQD (reference sequence). CDR3 length: 14 amino acids.